These 24 T cell receptor beta chains share one sample of origin, sequenced in a study of cytomegalovirus exposure and HLA in healthy donors. PCR used 60 Vbeta primers and 13 Jbeta primers. Sequencing used immunoSEQ multiplex PCR; TCRdb keeps in-frame clones, though not all of them. The table shows roughly 100,000 clones, with approximately 82% occurring only once. Sequenced: PBMCs. The receptors stem from a man between 35 and 55 years old in good health and CMV-seronegative.

CDR3 loop: CSVRTGDTEAFF. CDR3 bases: TGCAGCGTTCGCACAGGGGACACTGAAGCTTTCTTT. The chain carries TRBV29-1 and TRBJ1-1; 7 positions match TRBD1. J was trimmed by 3 bases and V by 5 bases; bases with no gene match: 3. Germline V CDR1 and CDR2: SQVTM, ANQGSEA. The CDR3 has 12 amino acids.

The V gene is TRBV4-1, the J gene TRBJ2-7; D possibly corresponds to TRBD1 (6 bases). V was pared by 4 bases and J by 1 base, with 17 bases between. There are 16 residues in the CDR3. Germline loops: CDR1 MGHRA, CDR2 YSYEKL. The CDR3 loop is CASSPWETGDSYEQYF. The CDR3 region has the DNA TGCGCCAGCAGCCCGTGGGAGACAGGTGATTCCTACGAGCAGTACTTC.

This clone was counted a few times. The chain has TRBV27 and TRBJ1-5, with TRBD1 identical over 7 bases. The junction had 14 bases not matched to a gene; V was cut back by 4 bases and J by 5 bases. Germline V gives CDR1 MNHEY, CDR2 SMNVEV (reference sequence). The CDR3 has 17 residues. The DNA of the CDR3 is TGTGCCAGCAGTTCCCCCGCCCGGGACAGACGGGATCAGCCCCAGCATTTT. Its translation is CASSSPARDRRDQPQHF.

The rearrangement uses TRBV7-3 and TRBJ1-6; possible D gene TRBD1, 5 bases. The CDR3 consists of 15 residues. Germline CDR1 SGHTA, CDR2 FQGTGA. Trimming removed 2 bases at V and 3 bases at J, with 8 bases between. DNA of the CDR3: TGTGCCAGCAGCTTAGGTACAGGCTATAATTCACCCCTCCACTTT. It is translated as CASSLGTGYNSPLHF.

V and J are TRBV19 and TRBJ2-1; TRBD2 aligns across 13 bases. V lost 1 base and J lost 9; bases outside the gene matches: 6. CDR3 length: 16 residues. Germline CDR1 LNHDA, CDR2 SQIVND (reference sequence). The CDR3 sequence: CASSIVLAGGLSEQFF. The CDR3, as DNA: TGTGCCAGTAGTATAGTACTAGCGGGGGGGCTCAGTGAGCAGTTCTTC.

This clone showed up just once. The J gene is TRBJ2-7, the V gene TRBV4-1; D is perhaps TRBD2 (6 bases). Germline CDR1 and CDR2: MGHRA and YSYEKL. Trimming removed 0 bases from V and 0 bases from J, with 21 bases in between. This CDR3 has 19 residues. CDR3: CASSQDFKGWGGRSYEQYF. CDR3 sequence (DNA): TGCGCCAGCAGCCAAGATTTCAAGGGGTGGGGAGGACGCTCCTACGAGCAGTACTTC.

The rearrangement joins TRBV18 to TRBJ1-5; the D gene is possibly TRBD1 (6 bases). The CDR3 is made up of 14 amino acids. Germline V gives CDR1 KGHSH, CDR2 LQKENI. The germline V and J ends were trimmed by 6 bases and 7 bases, with 16 bases remaining between them. CDR3 in amino acids: CASSAGGRNQPQHF. Written as DNA, the CDR3 is TGTGCCAGCTCCGCGGGGGGCAGGAACCAGCCCCAGCATTTT. Combining the CDR3 with reference TRBV18 and TRBJ1-5 gives the whole variable domain NAGVMQNPRHLVRRRGQEARLRCSPMKGHSHVYWYRQLPEEGLKFMVYLQKENIIDESGMPKERFSAEFPKEGPSILRIQQVVRGDSAAYFCASSAGGRNQPQHFGDGTRLSIL.

The genes are TRBV7-2 and TRBJ2-5; D may be TRBD2 (6 bases). This CDR3 comprises 13 residues. V shed 5 bases and J shed 11 bases, with 18 bases lying between them. Looked up from germline, CDR1 is SGHTA and CDR2 is FQGNSA. Here the CDR3 DNA reads TGTGCCAGCAGCCCGGAGACTGGTCGGGAGCAGTACTTC. Its protein is CASSPETGREQYF.

For this clone: An end of the junction does not agree with germline; a read error may underlie this. J is TRBJ1-1 and V is TRBV7-9; D remains unclear. The CDR3 has 12 residues. The germline gives CDR1 SEHNR, CDR2 FQNEAQ (reference sequence). CDR3 loop: CSSSLGGTEAFF. The CDR3 DNA sequence: TGTTCCAGCAGCTTAGGCGGGACTGAAGCTTTCTTT.

This sequence joins TRBV2 and TRBJ2-1; D call uncertain. The germline V gene has CDR1 SNHLY and CDR2 FYNNEI. V lost 5 bases to trimming and J lost 7 bases, with 6 bases between them. The CDR3 is 11 residues long. DNA for the CDR3: TGTGCCAGCAGTCTTGAGAATGAGCAGTTCTTC. It codes for CASSLENEQFF.

This clone was counted a few times. The chain is built from TRBV6-5 and TRBJ2-7; D perhaps matches TRBD1 (6 bases). Trimming removed 6 bases at V and 2 bases at J, with 11 bases between. Germline CDR1 MNHEY, CDR2 SVGAGI. The CDR3 loop spans 13 amino acids. This chain's CDR3 is CASSGQTAYEQYF. DNA for the CDR3: TGTGCCAGCAGCGGACAGACAGCCTACGAGCAGTACTTC.

The chain has TRBV7-9 and TRBJ2-5, with D maybe TRBD1 (5 bases). Germline-derived CDR1 and CDR2 are SEHNR and FQNEAQ (reference sequence). The ends were cut back, 1 base at V and 4 bases at J, with 7 bases in the middle. The CDR3 is made up of 13 amino acids. The CDR3 region has the DNA TGTGCCAGCAGCTTAGGGGGCAGAGAGACCCAGTACTTC. This gives the protein CASSLGGRETQYF.

V usage is TRBV29-1 and J usage is TRBJ2-1, with TRBD2 matching over 8 bases. The germline V gene encodes CDR1 SQVTM and CDR2 ANQGSEA. The CDR3 covers 14 residues. Trimming cost V 6 bases and J 4 bases; bases outside gene matches: 8. The CDR3 is CSVGRGGPYNEQFF. The CDR3 coding sequence is TGCAGCGTGGGACGGGGGGGACCTTACAATGAGCAGTTCTTC.

This clone was seen once. V gene TRBV11-3 combines with J gene TRBJ1-3, with D maybe TRBD1 (5 bases). The CDR3 sequence is 15 residues long. V lost 3 bases and J lost 2, with 11 bases in between. From germline, CDR1 is SGHNT and CDR2 YENEEA. CDR3 nucleotide sequence: TGTGCCAGCAGCTTCCAGGGTGTAGCTGGAAACACCATATATTTT. Encoded protein: CASSFQGVAGNTIYF.

A single count supports this clone. This chain uses TRBV18 with TRBJ2-7, with D possibly matching TRBD1 (5 bases). This CDR3 contains 14 residues. Per germline, CDR1 KGHSH and CDR2 LQKENI. V was pared by 4 bases and J by 2 bases, with 12 bases between. CDR3 loop: CASSLAREPYEQYF. CDR3 nucleotide sequence: TGTGCCAGCTCACTGGCCAGGGAACCCTACGAGCAGTACTTC.

The rearrangement joins TRBV5-1 to TRBJ1-1; D not resolved. CDR3 length: 13 residues. V lost 2 bases and J lost 4, with 9 bases in between. Germline-derived CDR1 and CDR2 are SGHRS and YFSETQ. The CDR3 here is CASSLRAATEAFF. The DNA of the CDR3 is TGCGCCAGCAGCTTACGAGCGGCCACTGAAGCTTTCTTT.

The rearrangement joins TRBV5-1 to TRBJ2-2; weak D call: TRBD1 (5 bases). The germline V gene encodes CDR1 SGHRS and CDR2 YFSETQ. V dropped 0 bases and J dropped 3 bases, with 21 bases sitting between them. This CDR3 is built from 19 residues. The CDR3 is CASSLEGEPSFGDTGELFF. As DNA, the CDR3 is TGCGCCAGCAGCTTGGAAGGGGAACCTTCTTTTGGGGACACCGGGGAGCTGTTTTTT.

This clone was counted between two and nine times. V and J are TRBV9 and TRBJ1-2; 7 bases map to TRBD1. From germline, CDR1 is SGDLS and CDR2 YYNGEE. J lost 5 bases, V lost 3 bases, and 7 bases had no gene match. The CDR3 length is 14 residues. The CDR3 is CASSARTGGYGYTF. In DNA, the CDR3 is TGTGCCAGCAGCGCCCGGACAGGAGGGTATGGCTACACCTTC. Filled out from reference TRBV9 and TRBJ1-2, the complete variable domain reads DSGVTQTPKHLITATGQRVTLRCSPRSGDLSVYWYQQSLDQGLQFLIQYYNGEERAKGNILERFSAQQFPDLHSELNLSSLELGDSALYFCASSARTGGYGYTFGSGTRLTVV.

This sequence joins TRBV2 and TRBJ1-1; 7 bases agree with TRBD1. The CDR3 length is 15 residues. The V gene end was trimmed by 3 bases and the J gene end by 4 bases; junction bases not matched to a gene: 8. Germline CDR1 SNHLY, CDR2 FYNNEI. The CDR3 loop reads CASSEEQGWSTEAFF. The DNA for the CDR3 is TGTGCCAGCAGTGAGGAACAGGGGTGGAGCACTGAAGCTTTCTTT. Variable domain in full (rest from reference TRBV2 and TRBJ1-1): EPEVTQTPSHQVTQMGQEVILRCVPISNHLYFYWYRQILGQKVEFLVSFYNNEISEKSEIFDDQFSVERPDGSNFTLKIRSTKLEDSAMYFCASSEEQGWSTEAFFGQGTRLTVV.

The J gene is TRBJ1-1, the V gene TRBV9; D is possibly TRBD1 (6 bases). CDR1 SGDLS and CDR2 YYNGEE come from the germline V gene. V dropped 4 bases and J dropped 6 bases, with 16 bases sitting between them. This CDR3 has 14 residues. CDR3 region: CASSWGGGESEAFF. DNA of the CDR3: TGTGCCAGCAGCTGGGGGGGCGGGGAATCTGAAGCTTTCTTT.

This chain connects TRBV5-4 to TRBJ2-7, with 8 bases that match TRBD2. CDR1 and CDR2 (germline): SGHNT, YYREEE (reference sequence). The CDR3 has 13 residues. The J segment lost 0 bases and the V segment lost 7 bases, leaving 3 bases of the junction unmatched. The CDR3 sequence: CASRGGASYEQYF. The CDR3 region has the DNA TGTGCCAGCCGGGGGGGGGCCTCCTACGAGCAGTACTTC.

The J gene is TRBJ2-5, the V gene TRBV11-1; no clear D. Matching the DNA end better, TRBJ2-7 makes the J call doubtful. Germline assignment: CDR1 SGHAT and CDR2 FQDESV (reference sequence). There are 13 residues in the CDR3. The CDR3, as DNA: TGTGCCAGCAGCTTAGCTGGTCGTTCCGAGCAGTACTTC. This encodes CASSLAGRSEQYF.

This clone occurred once. The chain recombines TRBV5-1 with TRBJ2-7; 11 nucleotides agree with TRBD1. The CDR3 has 16 residues. Germline V gene lookup returns CDR1 SGHRS and CDR2 YFSETQ. V gave up 3 bases and J gave up 4 bases; unmatched junction bases: 9. The CDR3 region has the DNA TGCGCCAGCAGCTCTAGCCCGGGACAGGGGGAATACGAGCAGTACTTC. Protein product: CASSSSPGQGEYEQYF.

The chain links TRBV29-1 to TRBJ2-2, with D possibly matching TRBD1 (5 bases). The CDR3 consists of 13 residues. Trimming shortened V by 3 bases and J by 1 base, and 6 bases separated the two germline ends. The germline V gene has CDR1 SQVTM and CDR2 ANQGSEA. This CDR3 is CSVDRENTGELFF. The CDR3 nucleotides read TGCAGCGTTGACAGGGAGAACACCGGGGAGCTGTTTTTT.